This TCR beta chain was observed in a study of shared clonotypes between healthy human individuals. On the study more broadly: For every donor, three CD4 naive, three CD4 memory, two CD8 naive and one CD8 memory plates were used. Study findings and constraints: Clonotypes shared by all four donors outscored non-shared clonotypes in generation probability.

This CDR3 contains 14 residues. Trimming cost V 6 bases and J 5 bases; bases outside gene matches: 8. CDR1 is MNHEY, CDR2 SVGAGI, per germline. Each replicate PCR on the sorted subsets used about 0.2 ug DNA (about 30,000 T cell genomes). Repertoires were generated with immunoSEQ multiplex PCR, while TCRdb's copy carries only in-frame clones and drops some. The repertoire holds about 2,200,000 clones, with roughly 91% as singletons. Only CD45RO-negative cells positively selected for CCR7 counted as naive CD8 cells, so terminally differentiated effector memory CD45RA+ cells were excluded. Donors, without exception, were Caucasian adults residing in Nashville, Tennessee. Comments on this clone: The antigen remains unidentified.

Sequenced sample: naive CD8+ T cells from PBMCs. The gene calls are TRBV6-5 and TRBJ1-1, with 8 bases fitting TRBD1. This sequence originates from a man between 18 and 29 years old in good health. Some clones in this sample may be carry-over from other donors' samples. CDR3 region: CASSVQGERTEAFF. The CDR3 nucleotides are TGTGCCAGCAGCGTACAGGGGGAAAGGACTGAAGCTTTCTTT.